The clone carrying this T cell receptor (beta chain) occurred once. Its antigen is unidentified. The source of the sample is a study of shared clonotypes between healthy human individuals. Notes on the study in general: Relative to clonotypes present in all four donors, those not shared had lower generation probabilities.

Germline-derived CDR1 and CDR2 are SNHLY and FYNNEI. V was pared by 0 bases and J by 6 bases, with 10 bases between. This CDR3 is 14 amino acids long. Nashville, Tennessee was home to all donors, who were Caucasian adults. Assay: immunoSEQ multiplex PCR; the TCRdb copy retains only in-frame clones and omits some. The sample lists over 1.4 million clones, roughly 95% seen once, with more than 0.9% in the top ten. V usage is TRBV2 and J usage is TRBJ2-3; weak D call: TRBD1 (5 bases). Sequencing used naive CD4+ T cells sorted from blood. Subset meaning: CD45RA+ positively selected. The sequence derives from a man aged 30-40 years in good health. Written as DNA, the CDR3 is TGTGCCAGCAGTGAAGCGTCCAGGGCTGATACGCAGTATTTT. Residues: CASSEASRADTQYF. Variable domain in full (rest from reference TRBV2 and TRBJ2-3): EPEVTQTPSHQVTQMGQEVILRCVPISNHLYFYWYRQILGQKVEFLVSFYNNEISEKSEIFDDQFSVERPDGSNFTLKIRSTKLEDSAMYFCASSEASRADTQYFGPGTRLTVL.